This T cell receptor beta chain was captured in a study of CD8 T cells in ankylosing spondylitis (dated by TCRdb to the late 2010s). Regarding the research as a whole: T cell receptor beta repertoires were profiled in healthy donors and ankylosing spondylitis patients so that disease-linked TCR variants could be found. The whole study cohort included over a hundred healthy donors and 25 ankylosing spondylitis patients. Samples of peripheral blood were taken, and for ankylosing spondylitis patients, synovial fluid was collected as well. Broader findings and caveats from the paper: Blood from ankylosing spondylitis patients appeared to be characterized by a TCR beta motif composed of eight highly homologous amino acid variants. Some motif variants were previously reported in synovial fluid and blood of reactive arthritis patients, suggesting common disease-initiation mechanisms. A CD8+ phenotype was shown by the disease-linked clones, which were found at relatively low frequencies in peripheral blood. The disease-linked clones were reported to be significantly enriched in matched synovial fluid samples from ankylosing spondylitis patients.

Inclusive of the bounding cysteine and phenylalanine, the CDR3 is 15 residues long. Of all the DNA, just the CDR3 is kept, 45 bases in frame from base 1. From the germline V gene, CDR1 is MNHEY and CDR2 is SVGAGI. Here V drops 1 base and J drops 4 bases, and the junction holds 2 bases not matched to any gene. Sequencer: Illumina HiSeq 2500. Quantitative 5'-RACE with molecular barcodes was used to prepare TCR beta libraries. The original methods were these. To identify disease-linked TCR variants, a new computational method was used, one built on a probabilistic model of VDJ rearrangement. Using fastp at Q25 and MiXCR, TCRdb reprocessed the public reads and kept productive beta chains. A single entry per CDR3 protein holds the most common genes and DNA from its merged rows. TCRdb assigned the V and J calls; the authors' analysis was not used. In this sample the table shows 220,000 or so distinct CDR3 sequences, more than 9% of which occur a single time. About 20% of the sample comes from the top ten.

Details on this clonotype: Its antigen specificity is not known. Base qualities are not provided; no much larger clone lies one nucleotide away.

Source material: blood, either unsorted or a sorted T cell fraction (not recorded which). This receptor chain uses TRBV6-5 and TRBJ2-3, and 10 junction bases match TRBD1. This clonotype was sampled from a male donor with ankylosing spondylitis or in good health (not recorded which). Here the CDR3 is given as CASSYFGTGADTQYF. The DNA sequence is as follows: TGTGCCAGCAGTTACTTTGGGACAGGGGCAGATACGCAGTATTTT.